This section outlines one TCR beta chain sequence together with its context. Its matching antigen is unknown. This specimen belongs to a study of cytomegalovirus exposure and HLA in healthy donors. Study conclusions and caveats: Data from an earlier analysis indicated that most TCR beta V segments were productive either about 90% or about 30% of the time.

The CDR3 loop spans 14 amino acids. Germline-derived CDR1 and CDR2 are MNHNY and SVGAGI (reference sequence). Trimming removed 5 bases at V and 4 bases at J, with 15 bases between. A multiplex PCR was run with 60 Vbeta primers and 13 Jbeta primers. Assay used: immunoSEQ multiplex PCR; TCRdb lists only in-frame clones, some missing. Of about 160,000 clones listed, approximately 76% are singletons. The sequence was collected from a man aged 55 to 70 in good health and CMV-seronegative. The sample taken for sequencing was PBMCs. The chain carries TRBV6-6 and TRBJ2-7; D possibly corresponds to TRBD1 (7 bases). CDR3 in DNA: TGTGCCAGCAGTAGGGGGGACAGCGCGTACGAGCAGTACTTC. This encodes CASSRGDSAYEQYF.